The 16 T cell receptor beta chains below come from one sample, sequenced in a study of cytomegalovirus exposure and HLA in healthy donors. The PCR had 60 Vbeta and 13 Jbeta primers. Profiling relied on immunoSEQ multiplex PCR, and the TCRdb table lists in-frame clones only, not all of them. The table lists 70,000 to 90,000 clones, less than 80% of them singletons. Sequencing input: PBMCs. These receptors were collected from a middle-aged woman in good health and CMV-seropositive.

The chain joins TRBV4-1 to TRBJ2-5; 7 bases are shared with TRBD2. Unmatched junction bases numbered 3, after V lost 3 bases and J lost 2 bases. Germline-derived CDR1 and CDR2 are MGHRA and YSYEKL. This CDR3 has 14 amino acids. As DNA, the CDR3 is TGCGCCAGCAGCCAGGGGGAGGGGCAAGAGACCCAGTACTTC. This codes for CASSQGEGQETQYF.

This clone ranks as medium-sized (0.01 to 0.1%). CDR3 in amino acids: CASRLYRQGTEAFF. The CDR3 DNA sequence: TGTGCCAGCAGACTCTACCGACAGGGCACTGAAGCTTTCTTT. The chain recombines TRBV28 with TRBJ1-1; 7 bases are a match to TRBD1. CDR1 is MDHEN, CDR2 SYDVKM, per germline. V gave up 6 bases and J gave up 4 bases; unmatched junction bases: 8. The CDR3 sequence is 14 residues long.

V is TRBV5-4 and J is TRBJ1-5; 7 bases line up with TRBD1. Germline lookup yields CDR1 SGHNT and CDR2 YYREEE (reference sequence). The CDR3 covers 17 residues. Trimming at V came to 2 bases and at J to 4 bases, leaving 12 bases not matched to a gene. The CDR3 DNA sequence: TGTGCCAGCAGCTTTAACCCTTCGACAGGGAGGAATCAGCCCCAGCATTTT. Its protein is CASSFNPSTGRNQPQHF. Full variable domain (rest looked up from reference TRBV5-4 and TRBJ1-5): ETGVTQSPTHLIKTRGQQVTLRCSSQSGHNTVSWYQQALGQGPQFIFQYYREEENGRGNFPPRFSGLQFPNYSSELNVNALELDDSALYLCASSFNPSTGRNQPQHFGDGTRLSIL.

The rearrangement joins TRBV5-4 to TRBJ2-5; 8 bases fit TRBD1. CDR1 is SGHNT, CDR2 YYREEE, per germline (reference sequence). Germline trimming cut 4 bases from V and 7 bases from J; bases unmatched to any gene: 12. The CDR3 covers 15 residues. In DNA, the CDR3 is TGTGCCAGCAGCGCACAGGGGGATCCCCAGGGGACCCAGTACTTC. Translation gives CASSAQGDPQGTQYF.

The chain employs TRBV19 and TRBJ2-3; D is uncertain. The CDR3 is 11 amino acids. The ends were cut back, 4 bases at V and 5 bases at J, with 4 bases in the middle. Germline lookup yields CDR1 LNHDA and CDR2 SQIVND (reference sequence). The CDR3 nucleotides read TGTGCCAGTAGTACCGGAGATACGCAGTATTTT. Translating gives CASSTGDTQYF.

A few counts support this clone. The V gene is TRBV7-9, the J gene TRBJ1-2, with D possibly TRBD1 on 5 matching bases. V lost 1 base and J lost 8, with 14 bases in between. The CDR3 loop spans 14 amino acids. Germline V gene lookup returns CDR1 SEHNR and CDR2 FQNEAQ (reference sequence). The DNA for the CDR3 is TGTGCCAGCAGCTTAGTCGGACACCTAAACGGCTACACCTTC. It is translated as CASSLVGHLNGYTF. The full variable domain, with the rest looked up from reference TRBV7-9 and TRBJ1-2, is DTGVSQNPRHKITKRGQNVTFRCDPISEHNRLYWYRQTLGQGPEFLTYFQNEAQLEKSRLLSDRFSAERPKGSFSTLEIQRTEQGDSAMYLCASSLVGHLNGYTFGSGTRLTVV.

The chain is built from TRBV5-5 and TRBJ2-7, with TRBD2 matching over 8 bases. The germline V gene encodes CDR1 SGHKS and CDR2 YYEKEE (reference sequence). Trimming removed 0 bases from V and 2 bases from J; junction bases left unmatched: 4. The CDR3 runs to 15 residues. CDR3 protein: CASSLALAVAYEQYF. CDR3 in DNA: TGTGCCAGCAGCTTGGCACTAGCGGTGGCCTACGAGCAGTACTTC.

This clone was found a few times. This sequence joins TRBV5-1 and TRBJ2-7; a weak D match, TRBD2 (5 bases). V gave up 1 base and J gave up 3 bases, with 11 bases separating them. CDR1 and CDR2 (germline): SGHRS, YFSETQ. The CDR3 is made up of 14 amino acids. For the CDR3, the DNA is TGCGCCAGCAGCTTGATGGACGGGAACTACGAGCAGTACTTC. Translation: CASSLMDGNYEQYF.

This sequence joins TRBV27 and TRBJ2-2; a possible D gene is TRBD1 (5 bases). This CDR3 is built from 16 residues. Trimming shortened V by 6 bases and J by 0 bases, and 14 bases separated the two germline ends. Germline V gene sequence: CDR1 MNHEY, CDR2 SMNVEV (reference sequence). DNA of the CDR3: TGTGCCAGCAGCTATACCGGACAATCGAACACCGGGGAGCTGTTTTTT. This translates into CASSYTGQSNTGELFF.

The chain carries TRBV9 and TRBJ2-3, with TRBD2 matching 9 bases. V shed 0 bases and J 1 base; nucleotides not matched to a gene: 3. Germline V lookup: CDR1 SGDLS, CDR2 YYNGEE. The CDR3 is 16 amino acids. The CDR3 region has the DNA TGTGCCAGCAGCGTAGCTGTAGCGGGGGGCACAGATACGCAGTATTTT. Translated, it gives CASSVAVAGGTDTQYF.

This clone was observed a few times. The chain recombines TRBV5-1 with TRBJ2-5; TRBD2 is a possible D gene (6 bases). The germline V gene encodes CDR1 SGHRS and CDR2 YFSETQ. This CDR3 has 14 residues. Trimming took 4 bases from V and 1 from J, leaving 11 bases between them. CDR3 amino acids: CASSGQGLQETQYF. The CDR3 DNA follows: TGCGCCAGCAGCGGGCAGGGACTCCAAGAGACCCAGTACTTC. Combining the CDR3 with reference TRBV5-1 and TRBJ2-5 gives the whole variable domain KAGVTQTPRYLIKTRGQQVTLSCSPISGHRSVSWYQQTPGQGLQFLFEYFSETQRNKGNFPGRFSGRQFSNSRSEMNVSTLELGDSALYLCASSGQGLQETQYFGPGTRLLVL.

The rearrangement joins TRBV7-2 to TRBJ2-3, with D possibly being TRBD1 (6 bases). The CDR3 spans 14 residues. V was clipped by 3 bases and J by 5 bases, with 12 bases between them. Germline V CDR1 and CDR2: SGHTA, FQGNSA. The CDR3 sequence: CASSFIQGRDTQYF. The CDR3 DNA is TGTGCCAGCAGCTTTATACAGGGAAGAGATACGCAGTATTTT.

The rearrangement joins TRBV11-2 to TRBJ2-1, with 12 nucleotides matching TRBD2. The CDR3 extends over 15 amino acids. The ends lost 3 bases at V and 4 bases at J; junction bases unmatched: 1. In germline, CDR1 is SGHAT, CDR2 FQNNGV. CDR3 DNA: TGTGCCAGCAGCTTCGGGACTAGCGGGTACAATGAGCAGTTCTTC. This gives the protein CASSFGTSGYNEQFF.

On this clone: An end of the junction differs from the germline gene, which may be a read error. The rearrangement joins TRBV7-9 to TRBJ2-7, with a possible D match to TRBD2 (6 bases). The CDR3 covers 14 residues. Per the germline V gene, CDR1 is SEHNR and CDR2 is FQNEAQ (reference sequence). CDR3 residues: CASSLVEGIGGSNF. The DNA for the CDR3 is TGTGCCAGCAGCTTAGTCGAGGGGATTGGGGGGTCAAACTTC.

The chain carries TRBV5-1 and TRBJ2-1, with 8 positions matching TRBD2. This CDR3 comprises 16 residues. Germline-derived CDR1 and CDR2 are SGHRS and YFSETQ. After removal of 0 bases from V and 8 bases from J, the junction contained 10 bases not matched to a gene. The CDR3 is CASSLELGLAGDEQFF. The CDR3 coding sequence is TGCGCCAGCAGCTTGGAACTCGGACTAGCCGGGGATGAGCAGTTCTTC.

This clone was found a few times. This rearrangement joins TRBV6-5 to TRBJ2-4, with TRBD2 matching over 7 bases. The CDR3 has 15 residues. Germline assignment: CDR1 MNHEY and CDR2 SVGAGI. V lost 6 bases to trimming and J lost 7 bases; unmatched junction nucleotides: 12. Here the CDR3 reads CASSPPGGSMNIQYF. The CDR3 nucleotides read TGTGCCAGCAGCCCCCCGGGGGGTTCTATGAACATTCAGTACTTC.